This TCR beta chain was obtained from a study of blood T cell repertoires in COVID-19 (dated by TCRdb to 2018 to 2021). A note on the overall study: Samples covering the acute and convalescent phases of COVID-19 were provided by collaborators in the United States, Italy and Spain. The material from the prospective study consisted of cDNA or gDNA derived from T cells, B-cell-depleted T cells, or PBMCs. The dataset comprised deeply sampled blood TCRbeta repertoires from subjects exposed to, actively infected with, or recovered from COVID-19. The repertoires were released in a freely available public database meant as a resource for research on the immune response to SARS-CoV-2. Samples were obtained from the ongoing ImmuneRACE study (first 160 participants) and from about 1,300 subjects provided by 6 global collaborators. Sample metadata almost always included a de-identified subject ID, COVID-19 status, age in years and sex. HLA class I and class II types, where available, came from metadata supplied by the sample provider rather than from assay-based typing. The full study reports these points: The amount of clinical and demographic metadata varied by source and participant and was provided uncurated.

As encoded in the germline V gene, CDR1 is SGHRS while CDR2 is YFSETQ. The CDR3 contains 17 residues, cysteine and phenylalanine counted. Just CDR3 DNA is preserved here, 51 bases in frame from base 1. Trimming removed 4 bases from V and 0 bases from J; the gene matches leave 11 bases unexplained. In this sample, this clone turned up a few times. There is no known antigen for this receptor. One base away there is no much larger clone; base qualities are not given. The collaborating institutions used their own protocols to collect whole blood in K2EDTA tubes. For TCRbeta analysis, collaborator samples were shipped as frozen whole blood, as isolated PBMCs, or as DNA extracted from either sample type. TCRbeta CDR3 regions were amplified from genomic DNA using the immunoSEQ Assay, a bias-controlled multiplex PCR. The published analysis was carried out like this. The number of nucleated cells in each sample was estimated by amplification of reference gene primers within the assay. Sequence reads were collapsed and filtered to measure the absolute abundance of every unique TCRbeta CDR3 rearrangement. Productive Simpson clonality was computed per sample as the square root of Simpson's diversity index over productive rearrangements. Entries here come from immuneACCESS through TCRdb and include only in-frame sequences with V and J called. Some clones fail to appear in such tables; in the studies checked, an unresolved V gene covers under half of the shortfall, and the cause of the remainder is unknown. V, J and clone size derive from that table, while D and trimming were established from the DNA sequence. In all, the sample holds about 160,000 clones, and roughly 79% of those were seen once. Together, the top ten hold about 20% of the sample.

The source is an elderly woman with acute or convalescent COVID-19. This receptor chain uses TRBV5-1 and TRBJ1-1, with 8 middle bases fitting TRBD1. Sequencing was performed on peripheral blood. The sequence in DNA is TGCGCCAGCAGCCCATATGATTACAGGGGGATGAACACTGAAGCTTTCTTT. Translated, it gives CASSPYDYRGMNTEAFF.